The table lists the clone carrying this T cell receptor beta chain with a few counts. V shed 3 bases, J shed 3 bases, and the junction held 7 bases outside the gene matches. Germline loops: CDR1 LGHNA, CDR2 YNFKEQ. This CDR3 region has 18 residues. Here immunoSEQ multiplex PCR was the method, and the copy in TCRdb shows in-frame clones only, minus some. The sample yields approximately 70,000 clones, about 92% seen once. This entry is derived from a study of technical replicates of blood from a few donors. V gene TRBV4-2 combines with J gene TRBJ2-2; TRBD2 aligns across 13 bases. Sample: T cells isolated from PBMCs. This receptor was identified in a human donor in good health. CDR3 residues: CASSQYGTSGTYTGELFF. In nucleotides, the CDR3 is TGTGCCAGCAGCCAGTATGGGACTAGCGGGACTTACACCGGGGAGCTGTTTTTT.